What follows is one T cell receptor beta chain and its context. As yet, its antigen is unknown. The source of the sample is a study of tissue T cells after allogeneic stem cell transplantation. Findings and caveats of the study: Sampling depth was limited, and the cohort was small and clinically varied. Anatomically similar tissues had similar TCR repertoires within each patient.

V lost 10 bases, J lost 7 bases, and 17 bases lay in between. This CDR3 has 12 residues. Per the germline V gene, CDR1 is MNHEY and CDR2 is SMNVEV (reference sequence). Sequenced by immunoSEQ multiplex PCR; TCRdb stores in-frame clones only, minus some. The profile covers roughly 6,000 clones, with 50% to 70% appearing a single time and around an eighth taken by the ten largest. The chain carries TRBV27 and TRBJ2-7; D assignment may be TRBD1 or TRBD2 (5 bases each). The source is a woman aged 18 to 50 with breast cancer. The specimen comprised duodenum tissue, sampled at autopsy. The CDR3 spells CATKGNWEEQYF. In nucleotides, the CDR3 is TGTGCCACCAAGGGGAATTGGGAGGAGCAGTACTTC.